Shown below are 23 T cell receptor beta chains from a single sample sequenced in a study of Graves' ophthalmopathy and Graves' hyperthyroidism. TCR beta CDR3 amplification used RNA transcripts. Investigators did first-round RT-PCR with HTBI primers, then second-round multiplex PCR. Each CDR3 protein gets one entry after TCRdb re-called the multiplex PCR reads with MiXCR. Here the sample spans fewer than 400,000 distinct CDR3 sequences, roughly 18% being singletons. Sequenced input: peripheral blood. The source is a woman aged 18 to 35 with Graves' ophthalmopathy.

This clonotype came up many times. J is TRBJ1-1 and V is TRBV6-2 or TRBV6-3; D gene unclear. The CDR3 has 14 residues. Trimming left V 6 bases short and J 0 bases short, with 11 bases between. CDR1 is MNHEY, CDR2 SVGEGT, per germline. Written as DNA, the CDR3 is TGTGCCAGCAGATTCTTACTCGTGAACACTGAAGCTTTCTTT. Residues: CASRFLLVNTEAFF.

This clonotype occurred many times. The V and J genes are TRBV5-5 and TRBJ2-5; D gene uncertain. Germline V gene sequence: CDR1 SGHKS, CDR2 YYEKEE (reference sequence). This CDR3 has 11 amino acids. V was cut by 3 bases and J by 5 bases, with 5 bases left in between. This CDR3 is CASSYKETQYF. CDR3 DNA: TGTGCCAGCAGCTACAAGGAGACCCAGTACTTC.

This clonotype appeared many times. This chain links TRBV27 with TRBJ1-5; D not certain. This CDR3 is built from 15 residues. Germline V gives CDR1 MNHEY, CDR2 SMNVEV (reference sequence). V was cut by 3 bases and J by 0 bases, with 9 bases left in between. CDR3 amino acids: CASSFSSGSNQPQHF. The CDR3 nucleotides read TGTGCCAGCAGTTTTTCGAGCGGTAGCAATCAGCCCCAGCATTTT.

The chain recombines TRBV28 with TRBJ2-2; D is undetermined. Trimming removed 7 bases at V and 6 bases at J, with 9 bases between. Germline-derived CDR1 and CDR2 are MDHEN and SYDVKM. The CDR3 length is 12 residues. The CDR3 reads CASTAKPGELFF. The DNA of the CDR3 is TGTGCCAGCACCGCTAAGCCCGGGGAGCTGTTTTTT.

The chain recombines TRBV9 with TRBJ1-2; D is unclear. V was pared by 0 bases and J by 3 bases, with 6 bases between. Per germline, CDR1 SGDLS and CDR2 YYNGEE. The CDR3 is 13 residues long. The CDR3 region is CASSVDQDYGYTF. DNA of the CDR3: TGTGCCAGCAGCGTAGATCAGGACTATGGCTACACCTTC.

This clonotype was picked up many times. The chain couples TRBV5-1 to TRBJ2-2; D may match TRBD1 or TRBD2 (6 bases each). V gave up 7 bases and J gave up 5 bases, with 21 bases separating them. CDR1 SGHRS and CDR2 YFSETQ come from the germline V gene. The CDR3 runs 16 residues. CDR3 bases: TGCGCCAGCGCCCCTGCCACGGGGGCGGGTACCGGGGAGCTGTTTTTT. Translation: CASAPATGAGTGELFF.

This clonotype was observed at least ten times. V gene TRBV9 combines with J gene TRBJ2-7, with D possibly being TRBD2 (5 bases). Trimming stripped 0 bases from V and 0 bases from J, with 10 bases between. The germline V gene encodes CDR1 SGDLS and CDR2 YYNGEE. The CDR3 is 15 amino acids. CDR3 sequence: CASSVGGRSSYEQYF. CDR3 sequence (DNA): TGTGCCAGCAGCGTAGGCGGGCGAAGCTCCTACGAGCAGTACTTC. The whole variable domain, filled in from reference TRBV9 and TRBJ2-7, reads DSGVTQTPKHLITATGQRVTLRCSPRSGDLSVYWYQQSLDQGLQFLIQYYNGEERAKGNILERFSAQQFPDLHSELNLSSLELGDSALYFCASSVGGRSSYEQYFGPGTRLTVT.

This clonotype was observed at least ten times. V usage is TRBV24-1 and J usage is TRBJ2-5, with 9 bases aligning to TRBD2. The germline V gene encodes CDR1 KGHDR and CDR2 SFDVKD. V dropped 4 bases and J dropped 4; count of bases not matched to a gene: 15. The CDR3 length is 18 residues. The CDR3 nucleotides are TGTGCCACCAGTGACCAAGGTCCAGCGGGAGGTTATTTAGAGACCCAGTACTTC. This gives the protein CATSDQGPAGGYLETQYF.

This CDR3 is CASSQGQLQETQYF. CDR3 in DNA: TGTGCCAGCAGTCAGGGACAGCTCCAAGAGACCCAGTACTTC. The rearrangement links TRBV12-3 or TRBV12-4 to TRBJ2-5; 7 bases are shared with TRBD1. J was trimmed by 1 base and V by 5 bases; bases with no gene match: 4. The CDR3 covers 14 residues.

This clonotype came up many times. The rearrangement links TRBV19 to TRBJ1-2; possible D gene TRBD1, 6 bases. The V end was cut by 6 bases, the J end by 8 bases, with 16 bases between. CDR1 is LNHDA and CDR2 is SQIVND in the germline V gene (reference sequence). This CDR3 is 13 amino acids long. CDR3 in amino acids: CASRRSTGSGYTF. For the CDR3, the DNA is TGTGCCAGTAGGAGATCAACAGGGAGCGGCTACACCTTC. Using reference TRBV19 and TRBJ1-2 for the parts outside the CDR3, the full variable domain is DGGITQSPKYLFRKEGQNVTLSCEQNLNHDAMYWYRQDPGQGLRLIYYSQIVNDFQKGDIAEGYSVSREKKESFPLTVTSAQKNPTAFYLCASRRSTGSGYTFGSGTRLTVV.

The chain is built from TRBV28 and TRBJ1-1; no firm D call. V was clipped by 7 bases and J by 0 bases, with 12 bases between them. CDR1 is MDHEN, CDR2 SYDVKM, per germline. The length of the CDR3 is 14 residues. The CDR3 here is CASTLTVMNTEAFF. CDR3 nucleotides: TGTGCCAGCACCCTGACGGTCATGAACACTGAAGCTTTCTTT. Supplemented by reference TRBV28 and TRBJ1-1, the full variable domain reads DVKVTQSSRYLVKRTGEKVFLECVQDMDHENMFWYRQDPGLGLRLIYFSYDVKMKEKGDIPEGYSVSREKKERFSLILESASTNQTSMYLCASTLTVMNTEAFFGQGTRLTVV.

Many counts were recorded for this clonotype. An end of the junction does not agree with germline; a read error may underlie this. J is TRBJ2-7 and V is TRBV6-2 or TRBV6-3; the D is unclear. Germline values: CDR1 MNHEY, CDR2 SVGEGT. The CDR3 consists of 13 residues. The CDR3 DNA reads TGTGCCAGCAGTTTTCGGGTCATCTACGAACAGTACTTC. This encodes CASSFRVIYEQYF.

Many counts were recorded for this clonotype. The CDR3 here is CASSQGGESNQPQHF. As DNA, the CDR3 is TGTGCCAGCAGTCAGGGGGGGGAAAGCAATCAGCCCCAGCATTTT. The gene calls are TRBV28 and TRBJ1-5; 7 bases agree with TRBD1. The ends lost 5 bases at V and 1 base at J; junction bases unmatched: 5. Germline CDR1 is MDHEN and CDR2 is SYDVKM. The CDR3 consists of 15 residues.

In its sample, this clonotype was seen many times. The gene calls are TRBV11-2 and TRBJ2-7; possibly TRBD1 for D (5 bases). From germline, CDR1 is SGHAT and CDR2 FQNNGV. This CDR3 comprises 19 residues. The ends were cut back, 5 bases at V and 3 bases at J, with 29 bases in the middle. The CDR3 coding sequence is TGTGCCAGCAGCCCCTTTTGGGATAGGGGCTCCGGGTTCCGCTACGAGCAGTACTTC. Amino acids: CASSPFWDRGSGFRYEQYF.

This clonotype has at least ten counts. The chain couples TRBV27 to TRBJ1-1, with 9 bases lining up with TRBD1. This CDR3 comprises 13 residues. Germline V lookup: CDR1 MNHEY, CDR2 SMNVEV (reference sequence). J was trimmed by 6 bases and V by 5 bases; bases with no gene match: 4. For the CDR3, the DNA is TGTGCCAGCAGTGACAGGGGGAGTGCTGAAGCTTTCTTT. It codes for CASSDRGSAEAFF.

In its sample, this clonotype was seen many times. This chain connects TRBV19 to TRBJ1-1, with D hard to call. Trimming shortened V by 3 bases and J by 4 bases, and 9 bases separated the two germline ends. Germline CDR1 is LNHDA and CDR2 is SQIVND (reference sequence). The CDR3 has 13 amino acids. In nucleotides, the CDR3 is TGTGCCAGTAGTATTGTAACCCTCACTGAAGCTTTCTTT. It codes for CASSIVTLTEAFF. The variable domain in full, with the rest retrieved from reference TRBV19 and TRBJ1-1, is DGGITQSPKYLFRKEGQNVTLSCEQNLNHDAMYWYRQDPGQGLRLIYYSQIVNDFQKGDIAEGYSVSREKKESFPLTVTSAQKNPTAFYLCASSIVTLTEAFFGQGTRLTVV.

CDR3 bases: TGTGCCAGCACCCTAAGAAACTCCTACGAGCAGTACTTC. It is translated as CASTLRNSYEQYF. This chain uses TRBV12-3 or TRBV12-4 with TRBJ2-7; D gene uncertain. With 7 bases removed from V and 0 bases from J, the gap between germline ends came to 10 bases. This CDR3 contains 13 residues.

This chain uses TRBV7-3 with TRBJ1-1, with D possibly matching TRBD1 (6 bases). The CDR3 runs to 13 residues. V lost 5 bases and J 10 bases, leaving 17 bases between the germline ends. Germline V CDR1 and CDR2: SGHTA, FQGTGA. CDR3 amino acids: CASSPEQGSVAFF. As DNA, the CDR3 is TGTGCCAGCAGCCCCGAACAGGGTTCCGTAGCTTTCTTT.

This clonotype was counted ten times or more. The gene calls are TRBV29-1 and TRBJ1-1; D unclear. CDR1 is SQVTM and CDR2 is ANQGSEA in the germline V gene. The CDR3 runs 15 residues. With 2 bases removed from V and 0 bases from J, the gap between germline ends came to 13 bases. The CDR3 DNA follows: TGCAGCGTTGAAAGGCAGACGACGATGAACACTGAAGCTTTCTTT. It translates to CSVERQTTMNTEAFF.

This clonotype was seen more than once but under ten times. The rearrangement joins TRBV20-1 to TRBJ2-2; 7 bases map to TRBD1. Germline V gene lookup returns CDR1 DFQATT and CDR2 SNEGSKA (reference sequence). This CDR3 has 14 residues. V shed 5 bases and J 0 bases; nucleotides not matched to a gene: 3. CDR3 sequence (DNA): TGCAGTGCTCCCGGGACAGCGAACACCGGGGAGCTGTTTTTT. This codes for CSAPGTANTGELFF.

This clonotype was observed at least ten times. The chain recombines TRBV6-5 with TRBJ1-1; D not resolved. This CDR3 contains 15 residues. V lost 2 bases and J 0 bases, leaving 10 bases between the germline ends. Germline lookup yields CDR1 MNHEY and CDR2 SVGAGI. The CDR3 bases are TGTGCCAGCAGTTACACGGGCGTGATGAACACTGAAGCTTTCTTT. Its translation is CASSYTGVMNTEAFF.

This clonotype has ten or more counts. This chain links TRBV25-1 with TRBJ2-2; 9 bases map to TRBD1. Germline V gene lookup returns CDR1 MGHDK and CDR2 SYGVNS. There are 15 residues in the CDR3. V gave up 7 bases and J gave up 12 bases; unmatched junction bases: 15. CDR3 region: CASTDEGTGRWQLFF. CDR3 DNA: TGTGCCAGCACGGACGAAGGGACAGGGCGTTGGCAGCTGTTTTTT. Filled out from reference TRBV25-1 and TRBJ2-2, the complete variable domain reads EADIYQTPRYLVIGTGKKITLECSQTMGHDKMYWYQQDPGMELHLIHYSYGVNSTEKGDLSSESTVSRIRTEHFPLTLESARPSHTSQYLCASTDEGTGRWQLFFGEGSRLTVL.

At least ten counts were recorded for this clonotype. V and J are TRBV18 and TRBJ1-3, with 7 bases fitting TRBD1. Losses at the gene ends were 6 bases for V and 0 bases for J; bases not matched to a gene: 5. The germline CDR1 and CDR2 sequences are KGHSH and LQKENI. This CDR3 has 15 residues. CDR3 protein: CASSTGQSSGNTIYF. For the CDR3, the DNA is TGTGCCAGCTCGACAGGGCAAAGCTCTGGAAACACCATATATTTT.